Shown below are 17 T cell receptor beta chains from a single sample sequenced in a study of cytomegalovirus exposure and HLA in healthy donors. The PCR employed 60 Vbeta primers together with 13 Jbeta primers. TCRdb's copy holds only in-frame clones and misses some; the assay was immunoSEQ multiplex PCR. In the table there are approximately 170,000 clones, approximately 80% of which are singletons. The material sequenced was PBMCs. Receptor source: a woman aged 40 to 50 in good health and CMV-seropositive.

The chain is built from TRBV9 and TRBJ2-2; unclear D gene. Germline loops: CDR1 SGDLS, CDR2 YYNGEE. Trimming stripped 0 bases from V and 6 bases from J, with 12 bases between. The CDR3 spans 15 residues. The CDR3 nucleotides are TGTGCCAGCAGCGTAGCCGTTTCCCCCCCCGGGGAGCTGTTTTTT. Its translation: CASSVAVSPPGELFF.

The chain uses TRBV7-6 and TRBJ2-2, with 7 bases matching TRBD2. V shed 0 bases, J shed 4 bases, and the junction held 8 bases outside the gene matches. CDR3 size: 17 residues. Germline-derived CDR1 and CDR2 are SGHVS and FNYEAQ. The CDR3 coding sequence is TGTGCCAGCAGCTTAGCGCGGGGGATCGGGGGCACCGGGGAGCTGTTTTTT. Its protein product is CASSLARGIGGTGELFF.

The chain couples TRBV7-9 to TRBJ1-6; D might be TRBD1 (5 bases). Germline-derived CDR1 and CDR2 are SEHNR and FQNEAQ (reference sequence). The CDR3 spans 14 residues. Deletions cut 1 base from V and 7 bases from J, with 8 bases between. The CDR3 spells CASSLGTLNSPLHF. CDR3 DNA sequence: TGTGCCAGCAGCTTAGGGACACTGAATTCACCCCTCCACTTT.

This chain joins TRBV6-6 and TRBJ1-2; 9 nucleotides line up with TRBD1. CDR3 size: 14 residues. CDR1 MNHNY and CDR2 SVGAGI come from the germline V gene (reference sequence). V lost 5 bases, J lost 5 bases, and 6 bases stayed unmatched. CDR3: CASSRQGGLYGYTF. DNA of the CDR3: TGTGCCAGCAGTCGACAGGGGGGGCTTTATGGCTACACCTTC.

The chain links TRBV18 to TRBJ2-5, with 11 bases aligning to TRBD2. J was trimmed by 7 bases and V by 4 bases; bases with no gene match: 11. Germline values: CDR1 KGHSH, CDR2 LQKENI. This CDR3 region has 16 residues. CDR3 sequence: CASSRGTSGPQWTQYF. DNA of the CDR3: TGTGCCAGCTCACGCGGGACTAGCGGCCCTCAATGGACCCAGTACTTC.

CDR3 DNA sequence: TGTGCCAGCAGTCGTAGTCCGGGACAGGCCTACGAGCAGTACTTC. It codes for CASSRSPGQAYEQYF. The chain combines TRBV6-7 with TRBJ2-7, with TRBD1 matching 8 bases. TRBV6-7 is reported as an ORF; its role is uncertain. Trimming at V came to 5 bases and at J to 2 bases, leaving 8 bases not matched to a gene. The CDR3 covers 15 residues.

The chain has TRBV5-1 and TRBJ2-7; D may be TRBD2 (5 bases). The CDR3 sequence is 13 residues long. Germline V gene data show CDR1 as SGHRS and CDR2 as YFSETQ. Trimming shortened V by 1 base and J by 5 bases, and 10 bases separated the two germline ends. This CDR3 reads CASSLLLVDEQYF. Here the CDR3 DNA reads TGCGCCAGCAGCTTGTTACTAGTCGACGAGCAGTACTTC.

This clone was observed a few times. V and J are TRBV5-8 and TRBJ2-3; tentatively, D is TRBD1 (6 bases). Trimming stripped 4 bases from V and 2 bases from J, with 20 bases between. CDR3 size: 17 residues. Germline CDR1 SGHTS, CDR2 YDEGEE. The CDR3 bases are TGTGCCAGCAGCGTGTGGTCCGGGACAAAAAACACAGATACGCAGTATTTT. It codes for CASSVWSGTKNTDTQYF.

This chain uses TRBV4-1 with TRBJ2-3; D is unclear. Germline V gene data show CDR1 as MGHRA and CDR2 as YSYEKL. CDR3 length equals 15 residues. V was trimmed by 4 bases and J by 0 bases, leaving 11 bases between them. CDR3 loop: CASSPLAASTDTQYF. As DNA, the CDR3 is TGCGCCAGCAGCCCCCTTGCGGCTAGCACAGATACGCAGTATTTT.

The J gene is TRBJ2-7, the V gene TRBV4-1; D unclear. Germline V gene sequence: CDR1 MGHRA, CDR2 YSYEKL. The ends were cut back, 5 bases at V and 2 bases at J, with 13 bases in the middle. This CDR3 is built from 14 residues. CDR3 bases: TGCGCCAGCAGCGGCCCCCCTTCGCCCTACGAGCAGTACTTC. Protein sequence: CASSGPPSPYEQYF.

The chain recombines TRBV19 with TRBJ2-2, with 8 bases fitting TRBD1. The CDR3 loop spans 16 amino acids. Looked up from germline, CDR1 is LNHDA and CDR2 is SQIVND (reference sequence). The J segment lost 3 bases and the V segment lost 5 bases, leaving 8 bases of the junction unmatched. CDR3: CASSWYRGSDTGELFF. The CDR3 DNA is TGTGCCAGTAGTTGGTACAGGGGGTCTGACACCGGGGAGCTGTTTTTT.

The V and J genes are TRBV2 and TRBJ1-1; weak D call: TRBD1 (6 bases). Germline V lookup: CDR1 SNHLY, CDR2 FYNNEI. The CDR3 is made up of 13 amino acids. Trimming took 5 bases from V and 1 from J, leaving 8 bases between them. CDR3 protein: CASSTDRNTEAFF. CDR3 coding DNA: TGTGCCAGCAGTACGGACAGGAACACTGAAGCTTTCTTT.

In its sample, this clone was seen once. J is TRBJ2-7 and V is TRBV7-9, with TRBD1 matching over 10 bases. V lost 4 bases, J lost 7 bases, and 10 bases stayed unmatched. Germline CDR1 reads SEHNR; CDR2 reads FQNEAQ (reference sequence). The CDR3 spans 15 residues. The CDR3 is CASSSRVGTGDEQYF. In DNA, the CDR3 is TGTGCCAGCAGCTCAAGAGTAGGGACAGGGGATGAGCAGTACTTC. Looking up the rest from reference TRBV7-9 and TRBJ2-7 gives the full variable domain: DTGVSQNPRHKITKRGQNVTFRCDPISEHNRLYWYRQTLGQGPEFLTYFQNEAQLEKSRLLSDRFSAERPKGSFSTLEIQRTEQGDSAMYLCASSSRVGTGDEQYFGPGTRLTVT.

The V gene is TRBV6-6, the J gene TRBJ1-2, with D perhaps TRBD1 (6 bases). The V gene's germline CDR1 is MNHNY and CDR2 SVGAGI (reference sequence). This CDR3 contains 12 residues. V was clipped by 6 bases and J by 8 bases, with 13 bases between them. CDR3 in amino acids: CASRPNRDGYTF. Here the CDR3 DNA reads TGTGCCAGCAGACCCAACAGGGACGGCTACACCTTC.

The gene calls are TRBV7-2 and TRBJ2-2; 7 bases align to TRBD2. J gave up 7 bases and V 6 bases, and 11 bases lay outside the gene matches. This CDR3 spans 15 amino acids. Looked up from germline, CDR1 is SGHTA and CDR2 is FQGNSA. The CDR3 DNA reads TGTGCCAGCAGACCGGGGACTACCCGGGTCGGGGAGCTGTTTTTT. As protein: CASRPGTTRVGELFF.

The chain combines TRBV27 with TRBJ1-2, with 8 bases aligning to TRBD1. The V gene end was trimmed by 3 bases and the J gene end by 7 bases; junction bases not matched to a gene: 7. The CDR3 length is 14 residues. Germline assignment: CDR1 MNHEY and CDR2 SMNVEV (reference sequence). The CDR3, as DNA: TGTGCCAGCAGTTTTCAGGGGGCGCTTGGTGGCTACACCTTC. It encodes CASSFQGALGGYTF.

The CDR3 region has the DNA TGCGCCAGCAGTCGGGACAGGGATCTCGGCTACACCTTC. It specifies CASSRDRDLGYTF. The chain is built from TRBV5-1 and TRBJ1-2, with TRBD1 matching 9 bases. The CDR3 sequence is 13 residues long. Trimming removed 5 bases from V and 8 bases from J; junction bases left unmatched: 7. CDR1 and CDR2 from the germline V gene are SGHRS and YFSETQ.